A selection of T cell receptor beta chains follows, all from one sample in a study of CD8 T cells in ankylosing spondylitis. Each CDR3 protein is one row after TCRdb ran MiXCR on the 5' RACE reads. Of 100,000 to 150,000 distinct CDR3 sequences listed, roughly an eighth are singletons. Input material: blood, either unsorted or a sorted T cell fraction (not recorded which). These receptors came from a female donor with ankylosing spondylitis or in good health (not recorded which). Both conserved end residues are part of each CDR3. D genes are given only for firm matches. The size field is filled for only some rows; it gives once, few, many or a size class.

clone_size	v_call	d_call	j_call	cdr3_aa	cdr3_nt
few	TRBV11-2	-	TRBJ1-3	CASSSYRSTGNTIYF	TGTGCCAGCAGCTCGTACAGGAGTACTGGAAACACCATATATTTT
-	TRBV7-2	TRBD2	TRBJ2-1	CASSLVAGIYNEQFF	TGTGCCAGCAGCTTAGTAGCGGGAATCTACAATGAGCAGTTCTTC
many	TRBV12-3/TRBV12-4	-	TRBJ1-2	CASSLGQLNYGYTF	TGTGCCAGCAGTTTAGGTCAGCTTAACTATGGCTACACCTTC
-	TRBV7-3	-	TRBJ1-5	CASSLNGAGRDQPQHF	TGTGCCAGCAGCTTAAATGGCGCAGGTCGGGATCAGCCCCAGCATTTT
many	TRBV12-3/TRBV12-4	TRBD2	TRBJ2-1	CASSLAGVSYNEQFF	TGTGCCAGCAGTTTGGCGGGAGTCTCCTACAATGAGCAGTTCTTC
few	TRBV2	TRBD1	TRBJ2-7	CASSTGTANYEQYF	TGTGCCAGCAGCACCGGGACAGCAAACTACGAGCAGTACTTC
many	TRBV29-1	-	TRBJ2-3	CSGGTDTQYF	TGCAGCGGCGGCACAGATACGCAGTATTTT
few	TRBV5-1	TRBD2	TRBJ2-2	CASSGTSDPTGELFF	TGCGCCAGCAGCGGGACTAGCGACCCCACCGGGGAGCTGTTTTTT
many	TRBV20-1	-	TRBJ1-2	CSVRTHGPGYGYTF	TGCAGTGTTAGGACCCACGGGCCGGGCTATGGCTACACCTTC
-	TRBV18	-	TRBJ2-7	CASSPLVSSPGWRSYEQYF	TGTGCCAGCTCACCACTGGTCTCCAGCCCCGGTTGGAGGTCCTACGAGCAGTACTTC
few	TRBV6-1	-	TRBJ1-2	CANFEGGGYTF	TGTGCCAACTTTGAGGGGGGTGGCTACACCTTC
many	TRBV7-2	TRBD1	TRBJ2-3	CASSFRDRVGDTQYF	TGTGCCAGCAGCTTCCGGGACAGGGTAGGGGATACGCAGTATTTT
-	TRBV12-3/TRBV12-4	TRBD1	TRBJ1-2	CASSPQGDSYGYTF	TGTGCCAGCAGCCCACAGGGGGATTCCTATGGCTACACCTTC
many	TRBV27	-	TRBJ2-7	CASSLSGDPPYEQYF	TGTGCCAGCAGTTTATCTGGGGACCCTCCCTACGAGCAGTACTTC
-	TRBV15	TRBD1	TRBJ2-1	CATSRDGTGIGQFF	TGTGCCACCAGCAGAGATGGGACAGGGATCGGGCAGTTCTTC
many	TRBV5-1	TRBD1	TRBJ2-7	CASSPGTALDTYEQYF	TGCGCCAGCAGCCCCGGGACAGCCCTTGACACCTACGAGCAGTACTTC
many	TRBV20-1	TRBD1	TRBJ1-2	CSAHDRGDGYTF	TGCAGTGCGCATGACAGGGGGGATGGCTACACCTTC
many	TRBV20-1	TRBD1	TRBJ2-3	CSAKGQGGDTQYF	TGCAGTGCTAAGGGACAGGGTGGTGATACGCAGTATTTT
many	TRBV27	-	TRBJ1-2	CASSRLSYGYTF	TGTGCCAGCAGTCGGCTCAGCTATGGCTACACCTTC
many	TRBV6-1	-	TRBJ1-4	CASRPRGSTNEKLFF	TGTGCCAGCAGGCCTCGTGGCAGTACCAATGAAAAACTGTTTTTT
many	TRBV5-1	TRBD2	TRBJ2-3	CASRTSGDTDTQYF	TGCGCCAGTCGGACTAGCGGGGACACAGATACGCAGTATTTT
few	TRBV5-1	-	TRBJ2-3	CASSPKGGTQYF	TGCGCCAGCAGTCCGAAGGGCGGTACGCAGTATTTT
many	TRBV15	-	TRBJ2-1	CATSREPSSNEQFF	TGTGCCACCAGCAGAGAACCTAGCAGCAATGAGCAGTTCTTC
many	TRBV12-3/TRBV12-4	-	TRBJ2-6	CASRRGDFPGANVLTF	TGTGCCAGCAGACGAGGGGACTTTCCTGGGGCCAACGTCCTGACTTTC
-	TRBV29-1	TRBD1	TRBJ1-1	CSVESGQGKAFF	TGCAGCGTTGAATCGGGACAGGGGAAAGCTTTCTTT
many	TRBV12-3/TRBV12-4	-	TRBJ2-7	CASSIGGSLNEQYF	TGTGCCAGCAGTATAGGCGGGTCGTTGAACGAGCAGTACTTC
once	TRBV11-1	-	TRBJ2-3	CASSLDSGDTQYF	TGTGCCAGCAGCCTCGATTCCGGAGATACGCAGTATTTT
-	TRBV7-2	TRBD2	TRBJ2-5	CASSFGTSGSLGTQYF	TGTGCCAGCAGTTTCGGGACTAGCGGTTCCCTGGGGACCCAGTACTTC
many	TRBV7-3	-	TRBJ1-1	CASSRGGTEAFF	TGTGCCAGCAGTCGAGGGGGCACTGAAGCTTTCTTT
many	TRBV5-1	-	TRBJ2-5	CASSSGRIQETQYF	TGCGCCAGCAGCTCGGGACGGATTCAAGAGACCCAGTACTTC
few	TRBV29-1	-	TRBJ1-1	CSVEGRQNTEAFF	TGCAGCGTAGAGGGCCGTCAGAACACTGAAGCTTTCTTT
-	TRBV11-2	-	TRBJ2-2	CASSLGPGVGELFF	TGTGCCAGCAGCTTGGGTCCTGGGGTCGGGGAGCTGTTTTTT
-	TRBV29-1	-	TRBJ2-4	CSVGRGIEKNIQYF	TGCAGCGTTGGACGGGGGATTGAGAAAAACATTCAGTACTTC
once	TRBV7-2	TRBD2	TRBJ2-3	CASSLGGGASDTQYF	TGTGCCAGCAGCTTAGGCGGGGGGGCCTCAGATACGCAGTATTTT
-	TRBV5-6	-	TRBJ1-2	CASKGRENYGYTF	TGTGCCAGCAAGGGCAGGGAAAACTATGGCTACACCTTC
many	TRBV12-3/TRBV12-4	-	TRBJ1-5	CASSYERVSQPQHF	TGTGCCAGCAGTTATGAGAGGGTCAGTCAGCCCCAGCATTTT
many	TRBV4-1	TRBD1	TRBJ1-5	CASSHKGTGDQPQHF	TGCGCCAGCAGCCATAAAGGGACAGGGGATCAGCCCCAGCATTTT
-	TRBV7-9	-	TRBJ2-7	CASSGRDLNYEQYF	TGTGCCAGCAGCGGCAGGGACTTGAACTACGAGCAGTACTTC
-	TRBV7-2	-	TRBJ2-7	CASSQQGGGTYEQYF	TGTGCCAGCAGCCAGCAGGGGGGGGGGACCTACGAGCAGTACTTC
many	TRBV7-7	-	TRBJ2-5	CASSGSGSQETQYF	TGTGCTAGCAGCGGATCGGGCAGTCAAGAGACCCAGTACTTC
few	TRBV7-2	-	TRBJ1-5	CASSSTAFRNQPQHF	TGTGCCAGCAGCTCGACAGCGTTTCGCAATCAGCCCCAGCATTTT
-	TRBV18	TRBD2	TRBJ2-2	CASSPPGLAGAGELFF	TGTGCCAGCTCACCACCGGGACTAGCGGGAGCCGGGGAGCTGTTTTTT
-	TRBV6-5	-	TRBJ2-1	CASSGGGADYNEQFF	TGTGCCAGCAGTGGAGGAGGCGCCGACTACAATGAGCAGTTCTTC
many	TRBV3-1	TRBD2	TRBJ2-3	CASSQESLAGGKADTQYF	TGTGCCAGCAGCCAAGAATCTCTAGCGGGAGGAAAAGCTGATACGCAGTATTTT
-	TRBV19	-	TRBJ1-4	CASRGGLDEKLFF	TGTGCCAGTCGAGGGGGATTGGATGAAAAACTGTTTTTT
many	TRBV20-1	TRBD2	TRBJ2-1	CSADPPGLAGVGNEQFF	TGCAGTGCCGACCCCCCCGGACTAGCGGGAGTTGGAAATGAGCAGTTCTTC
many	TRBV7-2	TRBD2	TRBJ2-7	CASSSRTSGYEQYF	TGTGCCAGCAGCTCCCGGACTAGCGGCTACGAGCAGTACTTC
many	TRBV12-3/TRBV12-4	-	TRBJ1-5	CASGGGLRNQPQHF	TGTGCCAGCGGGGGGGGGCTTAGGAATCAGCCCCAGCATTTT